The rows below give T cell receptor beta chains drawn from one sample of a study of memory CD4+ T cells and cytomegalovirus serostatus. Profiled with immunoSEQ multiplex PCR; TCRdb holds only in-frame clones, not every one. The data show some 29,000 clones, about 76% seen once. The sample was memory CD4+ T cells from blood. These receptors were collected from an adult in good health and CMV-seronegative. Some clones in this sample may be carry-over from other donors' samples. CDR3s include the opening cysteine and the closing phenylalanine or tryptophan.

CDR3 length: 13; V gene: TRBV5-4; CDR3 protein: CASSLDSTTPLHF
CDR3 length: 15; V gene: TRBV4-2; CDR3 protein: CASSQGIVGEETQYF
CDR3 length: 13; V gene: TRBV11-3; CDR3 protein: CASSDQGIYGYTF
CDR3 length: 15; V gene: TRBV6-6; CDR3 protein: CASSYPQQGSTEAFF
CDR3 length: 13; V gene: TRBV28; CDR3 protein: CAIRRTGNYGYTF
CDR3 length: 15; V gene: TRBV4-2; CDR3 protein: CASSPRQGMVAEAFF
CDR3 length: 16; V gene: TRBV4-2; CDR3 protein: CASSQALGLGSTEAFF
CDR3 length: 15; V gene: TRBV11-2; CDR3 protein: CASSLEGGDRNIQYF
CDR3 length: 13; V gene: TRBV7-3; CDR3 protein: CASSSTGRTEAFF
CDR3 length: 20; V gene: TRBV11-3; CDR3 protein: CASSSSADRVVPSGANVLTF
CDR3 length: 13; V gene: TRBV6-6; CDR3 protein: CASSQGANYGYTF
CDR3 length: 16; V gene: TRBV5-1; CDR3 protein: CASSLRAGGSTDTQYF
CDR3 length: 14; V gene: TRBV6-1; CDR3 protein: CASSERTSLDTQYF
CDR3 length: 16; V gene: TRBV5-1; CDR3 protein: CASSSKTGSTGNTIYF
CDR3 length: 15; V gene: TRBV18; CDR3 protein: CASSPRRGADNEQFF
CDR3 length: 15; V gene: TRBV11-2; CDR3 protein: CASSLDLVIGQKAFF
CDR3 length: 14; V gene: TRBV7-2; CDR3 protein: CASSLDGYNSPLHF
CDR3 length: 11; V gene: TRBV12-5; CDR3 protein: CASGLRQLAFF
CDR3 length: 14; V gene: TRBV7-9; CDR3 protein: CASSRWTFEDEQFF
CDR3 length: 13; V gene: TRBV30; CDR3 protein: CAWETRGRTEAFF
CDR3 length: 19; V gene: TRBV4-3; CDR3 protein: CASSHRLAGGVPNTGELFF
CDR3 length: 13; V gene: TRBV30; CDR3 protein: CAWSQQGNQPQHF
CDR3 length: 18; V gene: TRBV4-2; CDR3 protein: CASSQDLGDSGGATEAFF
CDR3 length: 17; V gene: TRBV14; CDR3 protein: CASSLSSGAKSTDTQYF
CDR3 length: 15; V gene: TRBV5-4; CDR3 protein: CASSLEGAPGNTIYF
CDR3 length: 16; V gene: TRBV5-1; CDR3 protein: CASSLVPVGGTYEQYF
CDR3 length: 14; V gene: TRBV6-5; CDR3 protein: CASSYSRGSYGYTF
CDR3 length: 15; V gene: TRBV2; CDR3 protein: CASTGDRGGNQPQHF